This TCR beta chain was documented in a study of cytomegalovirus exposure and HLA in healthy donors. Germline V gene data show CDR1 as KGHSH and CDR2 as LQKENI. The CDR3 totals 16 residues. This clone was detected once. The antigen is unknown. An end of the junction does not agree with germline; a read error may underlie this. In the PCR, 60 Vbeta and 13 Jbeta primers were used. Sequencing was performed with immunoSEQ multiplex PCR; in TCRdb, only in-frame clones are kept and a portion is missing. Of 100,000 to 150,000 clones in the sample, 70% to 90% were seen once. General study results and limits: Association of a missense DCLRE1C variant with TCR beta V- and J-gene trimming was reported in a later analysis. It has been reported that TCR beta sequences accurately predicted the HLA-A and HLA-B alleles of most subjects.

This receptor was taken from a boy younger than 18 in good health and CMV-seronegative. Material for sequencing was PBMCs. The gene calls are TRBV18 and TRBJ2-3, with TRBD2 identical over 13 bases. The CDR3, as DNA: TGTGCCAGCTCGCCACTAGCGGGGGGGACCACAGATACGCAGTATTTT. It specifies CASSPLAGGTTDTQYF. The variable domain in full, completed from reference TRBV18 and TRBJ2-3, reads NAGVMQNPRHLVRRRGQEARLRCSPMKGHSHVYWYRQLPEEGLKFMVYLQKENIIDESGMPKERFSAEFPKEGPSILRIQQVVRGDSAAYFCASSPLAGGTTDTQYFGPGTRLTVL.